Sequencing of this T cell receptor (beta chain) was carried out in a study of blood T cell repertoires in COVID-19. On the study more broadly: PBMCs, B-cell-depleted T cells, or T cells provided the cDNA or gDNA that made up the material.

This CDR3 comprises 14 residues. Trimming removed 3 bases from V and 5 bases from J, with 16 bases in between. Per germline, CDR1 GTSNPN and CDR2 SVGIG (reference sequence). Profiled with immunoSEQ multiplex PCR; TCRdb holds only in-frame clones, not every one. The sample consists of 200,000 to 250,000 clones, 86% of them appearing once. The specimen sequenced was peripheral blood. This chain uses TRBV30 with TRBJ1-1; TRBD1 is a possible D gene (5 bases). This TCR was recovered from a woman aged 45-65 years with COVID-19, enrolled during active disease. The CDR3 nucleotides are TGTGCCTGGAGCGGTCGGGGGTGGAGGACTGAAGCTTTCTTT. Translated, it gives CAWSGRGWRTEAFF.